The 23 T cell receptor beta chains below were found in one sample sequenced in a study of blood T cell repertoires in COVID-19. Sequencing used immunoSEQ multiplex PCR; TCRdb keeps in-frame clones, though not all of them. This sample has over 150,000 clones, with roughly four fifths found just once. What was sequenced was peripheral blood. These receptors all come from a man between 70 and 80 years old with active or convalescent COVID-19.

The chain combines TRBV7-3 with TRBJ2-2, with D maybe TRBD1 (5 bases). V lost 4 bases and J lost 1, with 10 bases in between. CDR3 length: 15 amino acids. The germline gives CDR1 SGHTA, CDR2 FQGTGA. CDR3 loop: CASSSKRGNTGELFF. CDR3 in DNA: TGTGCCAGCAGCTCGAAAAGGGGGAACACCGGGGAGCTGTTTTTT.

V is TRBV5-4 and J is TRBJ2-3; D possibly corresponds to TRBD1 (5 bases). The CDR3 is made up of 13 amino acids. With 2 bases removed from V and 2 bases from J, the gap between germline ends came to 6 bases. Germline V lookup: CDR1 SGHNT, CDR2 YYREEE (reference sequence). CDR3 region: CASSLGDTDTQYF. CDR3 bases: TGTGCCAGCAGCTTAGGGGACACAGATACGCAGTATTTT.

This clone was counted only a few times. V is TRBV10-3 and J is TRBJ1-2, with D possibly being TRBD1 (5 bases). Trimming stripped 3 bases from V and 5 bases from J, with 10 bases between. This CDR3 has 13 residues. Germline V gene sequence: CDR1 ENHRY, CDR2 SYGVKD. CDR3 amino acids: CAISEGVRYGYTF. The CDR3 region has the DNA TGTGCCATCAGTGAAGGGGTTCGATATGGCTACACCTTC.

This clone has just one count. This sequence joins TRBV28 and TRBJ2-2; 7 bases line up with TRBD1. Germline V gives CDR1 MDHEN, CDR2 SYDVKM. V shed 6 bases, J shed 1 base, and the junction held 11 bases outside the gene matches. This CDR3 contains 17 residues. The CDR3 sequence: CASRRLDRERNTGELFF. Here the CDR3 DNA reads TGTGCCAGCAGACGTCTCGACAGGGAGAGGAACACCGGGGAGCTGTTTTTT.

V usage is TRBV15 and J usage is TRBJ1-2; 9 nucleotides match TRBD1. Germline V gene sequence: CDR1 LNHNV, CDR2 YYDKDF (reference sequence). This CDR3 contains 18 residues. Germline trimming cut 1 base from V and 4 bases from J; bases unmatched to any gene: 13. The CDR3 region is CATSRGGTGQRKGYGYTF. The CDR3 bases are TGTGCCACCAGCAGAGGGGGGACAGGGCAAAGGAAGGGCTATGGCTACACCTTC.

CDR3 amino acids: CASSFSSGGQETQYF. CDR3 in DNA: TGTGCCAGCAGTTTTTCTTCAGGGGGTCAAGAGACCCAGTACTTC. The chain employs TRBV28 and TRBJ2-5; 7 nucleotides match TRBD1. Germline lookup yields CDR1 MDHEN and CDR2 SYDVKM. This CDR3 is 15 amino acids long. J was trimmed by 2 bases and V by 3 bases; bases with no gene match: 6.

The chain uses TRBV28 and TRBJ2-7; 8 nucleotides align to TRBD1. CDR1 and CDR2 (germline): MDHEN, SYDVKM. This CDR3 region has 15 residues. Trimming took 0 bases from V and 2 from J; bases not matched to a gene: 3. The CDR3 coding sequence is TGTGCCAGCAGTTTATGGACAGGGGAGACCTACGAGCAGTACTTC. Amino acids: CASSLWTGETYEQYF.

The rearrangement links TRBV28 to TRBJ1-1, with D hard to call. Trimming pared 2 bases from V and 1 base from J, leaving 8 bases between. This CDR3 region has 14 residues. In germline, CDR1 is MDHEN, CDR2 SYDVKM. The CDR3 here is CASSLGHQNTEAFF. The CDR3 DNA sequence: TGTGCCAGCAGTTTAGGGCACCAGAACACTGAAGCTTTCTTT. Full variable domain (remainder filled in from reference TRBV28 and TRBJ1-1): DVKVTQSSRYLVKRTGEKVFLECVQDMDHENMFWYRQDPGLGLRLIYFSYDVKMKEKGDIPEGYSVSREKKERFSLILESASTNQTSMYLCASSLGHQNTEAFFGQGTRLTVV.

This chain links TRBV4-3 with TRBJ2-4, with D possibly matching TRBD1 (5 bases). Trimming left V 3 bases short and J 0 bases short, with 9 bases between. The CDR3 length is 15 residues. Germline CDR1 is LGHNA and CDR2 is YSLEER. The DNA of the CDR3 is TGCGCCAGCAGCCAGTCCAGGGTAGCCAAAAACATTCAGTACTTC. Protein product: CASSQSRVAKNIQYF.

This clone showed up just a few times. Other DNA sequences in this sample translate to the same CDR3. The V call is TRBV5-1, the J call TRBJ2-7; 7 bases are a match to TRBD2. Germline loops: CDR1 SGHRS, CDR2 YFSETQ. Trimming at V came to 1 base and at J to 3 bases, leaving 1 base not matched to a gene. The CDR3 consists of 13 residues. CDR3 amino acids: CASSLSGGYEQYF. The CDR3 bases are TGCGCCAGCAGCTTGTCGGGGGGCTACGAGCAGTACTTC. Using reference TRBV5-1 and TRBJ2-7 for the parts outside the CDR3, the full variable domain is KAGVTQTPRYLIKTRGQQVTLSCSPISGHRSVSWYQQTPGQGLQFLFEYFSETQRNKGNFPGRFSGRQFSNSRSEMNVSTLELGDSALYLCASSLSGGYEQYFGPGTRLTVT.

This clone has a single count. V gene TRBV18 combines with J gene TRBJ1-1; D gene uncertain. Germline lookup yields CDR1 KGHSH and CDR2 LQKENI. Between the trimmed V and J ends, which lost 3 bases and 1 base, there was a span of 3 bases. CDR3 length: 12 residues. CDR3 nucleotides: TGTGCCAGCTCACCCAAGAACACTGAAGCTTTCTTT. It translates to CASSPKNTEAFF.

J is TRBJ2-3 and V is TRBV4-1; 7 bases are shared with TRBD2. The CDR3 runs to 17 residues. Germline assignment: CDR1 MGHRA and CDR2 YSYEKL. V shed 1 base and J 2 bases; nucleotides not matched to a gene: 9. CDR3 nucleotides: TGCGCCAGCAGCCAAGTCCGAGCGGGGAAGTACACAGATACGCAGTATTTT. Translating it yields CASSQVRAGKYTDTQYF.

The V and J genes are TRBV6-5 and TRBJ1-5; 8 positions match TRBD1. V lost 2 bases to trimming and J lost 6 bases; unmatched junction nucleotides: 6. The CDR3 has 15 amino acids. Germline V CDR1 and CDR2: MNHEY, SVGAGI. CDR3 sequence (DNA): TGTGCCAGCAGTTACCGGACAGGGTCTGGTCAGCCCCAGCATTTT. Translating gives CASSYRTGSGQPQHF.

Only a few counts were recorded for this clone. This chain links TRBV30 with TRBJ1-1; tentative D call: TRBD1 (6 bases). Germline assignment: CDR1 GTSNPN and CDR2 SVGIG (reference sequence). Trimming cost V 0 bases and J 1 base, with 9 bases left between them. The CDR3 consists of 14 residues. In nucleotides, the CDR3 is TGTGCCTGGAGTGTTGGACAGCAGAACACTGAAGCTTTCTTT. Protein sequence: CAWSVGQQNTEAFF. The whole variable domain, remainder taken from reference TRBV30 and TRBJ1-1, is SQTIHQWPATLVQPVGSPLSLECTVEGTSNPNLYWYRQAAGRGLQLLFYSVGIGQISSEVPQNLSASRPQDRQFILSSKKLLLSDSGFYLCAWSVGQQNTEAFFGQGTRLTVV.

This chain uses TRBV5-1 with TRBJ1-1, with a tentative D call TRBD1 (6 bases). V lost 0 bases to trimming and J lost 3 bases, with 12 bases between them. The CDR3 covers 15 residues. Germline V gene lookup returns CDR1 SGHRS and CDR2 YFSETQ. DNA for the CDR3: TGCGCCAGCAGCTTGGGAGGGGGGGCAGACACTGAAGCTTTCTTT. The encoded protein is CASSLGGGADTEAFF.

V gene TRBV30 combines with J gene TRBJ1-5, with unresolved D. Between the trimmed V and J ends, which lost 1 base and 1 base, there was a span of 8 bases. The CDR3 sequence is 14 residues long. CDR1 and CDR2 (germline): GTSNPN, SVGIG (reference sequence). The CDR3 DNA follows: TGTGCCTGGAGTGAACTGATGAGCAATCAGCCCCAGCATTTT. Translation gives CAWSELMSNQPQHF.

This clone was counted a single time. The gene calls are TRBV2 and TRBJ1-4; TRBD1 matches 7 bases. V lost 5 bases to trimming and J lost 11 bases; unmatched junction nucleotides: 11. This CDR3 has 14 residues. Germline values: CDR1 SNHLY, CDR2 FYNNEI. CDR3 nucleotide sequence: TGTGCCAGCAGTCTAGCCCAGACAGGGACGAAACTGTTTTTT. Translation: CASSLAQTGTKLFF. Full variable domain (missing parts from reference TRBV2 and TRBJ1-4): EPEVTQTPSHQVTQMGQEVILRCVPISNHLYFYWYRQILGQKVEFLVSFYNNEISEKSEIFDDQFSVERPDGSNFTLKIRSTKLEDSAMYFCASSLAQTGTKLFFGSGTQLSVL.

V usage is TRBV9 and J usage is TRBJ2-1, with TRBD2 matching over 8 bases. The trim removed 4 bases at V and 3 bases at J, leaving 6 bases unmatched. Germline loops: CDR1 SGDLS, CDR2 YYNGEE. The CDR3 is 15 amino acids. The CDR3 coding sequence is TGTGCCAGCAGCAGTCTAGCGGGTTTCTACAATGAGCAGTTCTTC. The encoded protein is CASSSLAGFYNEQFF.

The genes are TRBV6-4 and TRBJ2-2; no reliable D call. Germline assignment: CDR1 MRHNA and CDR2 SNTAGT. Trimming removed 4 bases at V and 2 bases at J, with 11 bases between. The CDR3 contains 15 residues. This chain's CDR3 is CASSGMAGNTGELFF. In DNA, the CDR3 is TGTGCCAGCAGTGGTATGGCAGGAAACACCGGGGAGCTGTTTTTT.

The chain joins TRBV7-2 to TRBJ1-4; 9 nucleotides match TRBD1. The germline V gene encodes CDR1 SGHTA and CDR2 FQGNSA. The CDR3 length is 14 residues. J lost 7 bases, V lost 5 bases, and 5 bases had no gene match. The CDR3 spells CASSTGTGFEKLFF. The CDR3 region has the DNA TGTGCCAGCAGCACCGGGACAGGGTTTGAAAAACTGTTTTTT.

The chain combines TRBV29-1 with TRBJ1-2; 10 bases line up with TRBD1. The ends lost 4 bases at V and 4 bases at J; junction bases unmatched: 9. Germline V gene data show CDR1 as SQVTM and CDR2 as ANQGSEA. This CDR3 contains 15 residues. CDR3 bases: TGCAGCGTTGGAGATAGACAGGGGGCGGGCTATGGCTACACCTTC. Amino acids: CSVGDRQGAGYGYTF.

The chain links TRBV2 to TRBJ1-1; D might be TRBD1 (6 bases). The germline CDR1 and CDR2 sequences are SNHLY and FYNNEI. V lost 4 bases, J lost 2 bases, and 14 bases lay in between. The CDR3 is made up of 15 amino acids. The CDR3 coding sequence is TGTGCCAGCAGTGTAGAGAGACAGGCAAACACTGAAGCTTTCTTT. Protein sequence: CASSVERQANTEAFF.

V is TRBV6-6 and J is TRBJ1-2; 8 bases are shared with TRBD1. From germline, CDR1 is MNHNY and CDR2 SVGAGI (reference sequence). V shed 2 bases and J 5 bases; nucleotides not matched to a gene: 7. The CDR3 extends over 15 amino acids. CDR3 in DNA: TGTGCCAGCAGTTACCCGACAGGGGAATGGTATGGCTACACCTTC. Its protein product is CASSYPTGEWYGYTF.